The present T cell receptor beta chain was sequenced within a study of graft-versus-host responses after intestinal transplantation. Study-wide context: Anti-thymocyte globulin induction was given to all recipients, followed by tacrolimus and steroids for three to four years.

Of note for this clone: The antigen is undetermined. The same CDR3 can be traced to other DNA sequences in this sample.

Whole-study findings and limits: Early after transplant, HvG clones declined as circulating GvH clones peaked. In patients with graft-donor T cell macrochimerism, allograft graft-versus-host to host-versus-graft clonal ratios were high.

Data came from immunoSEQ multiplex PCR; TCRdb stores just in-frame clones and leaves some out. The data show 29,000 or so clones, around 92% seen once. This TCR came from a human patient who received an intestinal transplant, so some T cells may come from the graft donor. The input for sequencing was PBMCs, taken about 70 days after intestinal transplant.

This chain's CDR3 is CASSYSGQVDNQPQHF. The CDR3 DNA reads as TGTGCCAGTAGCTACTCGGGACAGGTGGATAATCAGCCCCAGCATTTT. The chain carries TRBV19 and TRBJ1-5; 8 nucleotides match TRBD1. Germline values: CDR1 LNHDA, CDR2 SQIVND (reference sequence). This CDR3 spans 16 amino acids. Unmatched junction bases numbered 11, after V lost 6 bases and J lost 4 bases.